A selection of T cell receptor beta chains follows, all from one sample in a study of OX40 agonist ivuxolimab in advanced cancers. Sequenced by immunoSEQ multiplex PCR; TCRdb stores in-frame clones only, minus some. The table has 70,000 to 95,000 clones, roughly 93% seen once. Specimen: CD4+ or CD8+ T cells sorted from blood, collected in a trial of the OX40 agonist ivuxolimab. These TCRs come from an adult with an advanced solid tumor such as melanoma, head and neck, liver or kidney cancer. Each CDR3 is given with its conserved first and last residue. The D gene is left open where the match is weak. Where a row states a size, it is once, few, many or the class of an expanded clone; other rows omit it.

V	D	J	size	length	DNA	CDR3
TRBV2	.	TRBJ2-7	.	13	TGTGCCAGCAGGACACTCACCCCCTACGAGCAGTACTTC	CASRTLTPYEQYF
TRBV2	.	TRBJ2-1	once	13	TGTGCCAGCGCCGGGACTCACGACAATGAGCAGTTCTTC	CASAGTHDNEQFF
TRBV27	.	TRBJ1-1	.	15	TGTGCCAGTATCAGGGGAAAACCAGGGAACACTGAAGCTTTCTTT	CASIRGKPGNTEAFF
TRBV2	.	TRBJ2-7	.	13	TGTGCCAGCTCCCCAGAGGGGGACGGCGAGCAGTACTTC	CASSPEGDGEQYF
TRBV15	.	TRBJ1-6	.	14	TGTGCCACCAGCATTCTTGGGTTAGGGGGGGCCCTCCACTTT	CATSILGLGGALHF
TRBV10-1	.	TRBJ1-5	.	16	TGCGCCAGCAGTGATTGGGCAGCCCATAGCAATCAGCCCCAGCATTTT	CASSDWAAHSNQPQHF
TRBV5-8	.	TRBJ2-6	.	13	TGTGCCTCCGACGGCTCTGGGGCCAACGTCCTGACTTTC	CASDGSGANVLTF
TRBV18	.	TRBJ2-1	.	13	TGTGCCAGCTCTTCGCAGACAGAGGGTGAGCAGTTCTTC	CASSSQTEGEQFF
TRBV28	.	TRBJ1-3	.	17	TGTGCCAGCAGTTTACCCCCCAGTAGCGGGTCTGGAAACACCATATATTTT	CASSLPPSSGSGNTIYF
TRBV2	TRBD1	TRBJ1-5	few	14	TGTGCCAGTGGACAGGGCGGAGGCAATCAGCCCCAGCATTTT	CASGQGGGNQPQHF
TRBV5-1	.	TRBJ2-3	.	15	TGCGCCAGCAGCTTGGGGGGTTCTAGCACAGATACGCAGTATTTT	CASSLGGSSTDTQYF